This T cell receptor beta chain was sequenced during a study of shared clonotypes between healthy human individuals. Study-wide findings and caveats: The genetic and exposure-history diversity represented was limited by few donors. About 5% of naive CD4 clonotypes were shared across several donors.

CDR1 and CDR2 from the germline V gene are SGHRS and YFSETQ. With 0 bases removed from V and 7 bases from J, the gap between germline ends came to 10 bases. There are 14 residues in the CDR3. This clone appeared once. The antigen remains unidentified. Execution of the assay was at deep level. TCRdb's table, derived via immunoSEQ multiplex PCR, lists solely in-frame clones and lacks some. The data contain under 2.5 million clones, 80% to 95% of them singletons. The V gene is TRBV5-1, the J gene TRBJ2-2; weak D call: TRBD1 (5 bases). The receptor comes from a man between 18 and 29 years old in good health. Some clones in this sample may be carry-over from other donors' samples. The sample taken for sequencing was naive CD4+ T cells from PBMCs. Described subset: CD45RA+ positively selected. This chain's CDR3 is CASSLADSLGELFF. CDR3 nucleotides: TGCGCCAGCAGCTTGGCAGACAGCCTCGGGGAGCTGTTTTTT.